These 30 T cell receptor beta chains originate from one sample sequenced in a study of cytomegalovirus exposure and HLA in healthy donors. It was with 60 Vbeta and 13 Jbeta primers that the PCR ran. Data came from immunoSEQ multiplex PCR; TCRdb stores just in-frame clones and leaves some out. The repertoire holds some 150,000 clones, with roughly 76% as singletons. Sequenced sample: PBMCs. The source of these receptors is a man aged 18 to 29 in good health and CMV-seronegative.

The CDR3 protein is CASSQSGWTGIGYGSNQPQHF. The CDR3 DNA follows: TGCGCCAGCAGTCAATCGGGATGGACAGGGATCGGGTATGGAAGCAATCAGCCCCAGCATTTT. The chain has TRBV23-1 and TRBJ1-5, with 8 bases lining up with TRBD1. TRBV23-1 is placed among ORFs of uncertain function. Germline trimming cut 0 bases from V and 1 base from J; bases unmatched to any gene: 17. The CDR3 loop spans 21 amino acids.

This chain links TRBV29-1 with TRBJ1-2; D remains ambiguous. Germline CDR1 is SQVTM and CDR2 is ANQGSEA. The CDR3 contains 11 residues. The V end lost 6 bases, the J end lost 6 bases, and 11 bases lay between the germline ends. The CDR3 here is CSVNEGNGYTF. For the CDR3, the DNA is TGCAGCGTGAATGAGGGTAATGGCTACACCTTC.

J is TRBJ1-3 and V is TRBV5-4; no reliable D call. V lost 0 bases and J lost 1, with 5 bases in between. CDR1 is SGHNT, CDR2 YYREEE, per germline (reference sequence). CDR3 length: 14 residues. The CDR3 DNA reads TGTGCCAGCAGCTTGGACGGTTCTGGAAACACCATATATTTT. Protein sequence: CASSLDGSGNTIYF.

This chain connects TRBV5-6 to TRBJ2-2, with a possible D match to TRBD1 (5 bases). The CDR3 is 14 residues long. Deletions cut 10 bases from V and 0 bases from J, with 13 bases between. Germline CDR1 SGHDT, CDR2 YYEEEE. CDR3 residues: CAGAVRTNTGELFF. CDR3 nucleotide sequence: TGTGCCGGGGCTGTGAGGACGAACACCGGGGAGCTGTTTTTT.

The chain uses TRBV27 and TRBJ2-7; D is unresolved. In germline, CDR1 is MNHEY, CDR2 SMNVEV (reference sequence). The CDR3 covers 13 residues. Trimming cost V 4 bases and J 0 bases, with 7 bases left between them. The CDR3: CASSSIVSYEQYF. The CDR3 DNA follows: TGTGCCAGCAGTTCCATAGTCTCCTACGAGCAGTACTTC.

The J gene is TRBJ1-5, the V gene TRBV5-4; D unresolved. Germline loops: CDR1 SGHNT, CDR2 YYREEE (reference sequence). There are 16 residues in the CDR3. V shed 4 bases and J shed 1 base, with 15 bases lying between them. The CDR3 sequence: CASSPPRIWSNQPQHF. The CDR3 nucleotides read TGTGCCAGCAGCCCTCCGCGGATCTGGAGCAATCAGCCCCAGCATTTT. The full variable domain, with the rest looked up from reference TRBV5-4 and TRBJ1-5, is ETGVTQSPTHLIKTRGQQVTLRCSSQSGHNTVSWYQQALGQGPQFIFQYYREEENGRGNFPPRFSGLQFPNYSSELNVNALELDDSALYLCASSPPRIWSNQPQHFGDGTRLSIL.

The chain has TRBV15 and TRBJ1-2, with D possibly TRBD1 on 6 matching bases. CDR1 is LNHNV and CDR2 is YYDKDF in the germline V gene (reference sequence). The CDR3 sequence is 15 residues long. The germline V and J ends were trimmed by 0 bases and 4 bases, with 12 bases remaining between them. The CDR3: CATSRDQGIIYGYTF. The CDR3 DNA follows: TGTGCCACCAGCAGAGATCAGGGGATCATCTATGGCTACACCTTC.

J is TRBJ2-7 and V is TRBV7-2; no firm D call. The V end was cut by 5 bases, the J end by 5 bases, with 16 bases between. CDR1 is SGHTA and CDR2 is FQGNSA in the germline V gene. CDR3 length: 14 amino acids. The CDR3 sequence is CASSMEFSRDEQYF. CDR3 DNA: TGTGCCAGCAGCATGGAGTTTAGTCGGGACGAGCAGTACTTC.

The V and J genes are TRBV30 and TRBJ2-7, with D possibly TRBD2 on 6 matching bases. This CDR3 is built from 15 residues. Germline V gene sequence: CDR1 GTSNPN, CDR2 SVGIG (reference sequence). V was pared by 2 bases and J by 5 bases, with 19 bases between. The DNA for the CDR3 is TGTGCCTGGAGTCCAGTCGGGAGATTTCAGGACGAGCAGTACTTC. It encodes CAWSPVGRFQDEQYF.

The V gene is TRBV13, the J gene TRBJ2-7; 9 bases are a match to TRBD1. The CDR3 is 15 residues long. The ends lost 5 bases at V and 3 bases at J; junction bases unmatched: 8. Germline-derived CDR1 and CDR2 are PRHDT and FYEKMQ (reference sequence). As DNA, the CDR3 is TGTGCCAGCAGCACCAACCGGGACAGGGTCTACGAGCAGTACTTC. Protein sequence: CASSTNRDRVYEQYF. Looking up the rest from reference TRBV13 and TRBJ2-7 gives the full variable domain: AAGVIQSPRHLIKEKRETATLKCYPIPRHDTVYWYQQGPGQDPQFLISFYEKMQSDKGSIPDRFSAQQFSDYHSELNMSSLELGDSALYFCASSTNRDRVYEQYFGPGTRLTVT.

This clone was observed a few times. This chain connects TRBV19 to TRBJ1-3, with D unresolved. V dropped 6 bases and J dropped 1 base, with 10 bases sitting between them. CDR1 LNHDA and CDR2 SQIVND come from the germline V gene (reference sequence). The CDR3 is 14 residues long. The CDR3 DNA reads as TGTGCCAGTAGCAGCGGGTCATCTGGAAACACCATATATTTT. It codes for CASSSGSSGNTIYF. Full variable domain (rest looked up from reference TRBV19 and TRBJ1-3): DGGITQSPKYLFRKEGQNVTLSCEQNLNHDAMYWYRQDPGQGLRLIYYSQIVNDFQKGDIAEGYSVSREKKESFPLTVTSAQKNPTAFYLCASSSGSSGNTIYFGEGSWLTVV.

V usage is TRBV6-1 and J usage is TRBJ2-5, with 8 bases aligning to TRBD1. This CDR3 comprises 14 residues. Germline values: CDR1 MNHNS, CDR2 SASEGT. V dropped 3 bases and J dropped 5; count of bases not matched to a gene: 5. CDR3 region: CASSEGSGGETQYF. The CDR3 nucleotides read TGTGCCAGCAGTGAGGGATCAGGGGGCGAGACCCAGTACTTC.

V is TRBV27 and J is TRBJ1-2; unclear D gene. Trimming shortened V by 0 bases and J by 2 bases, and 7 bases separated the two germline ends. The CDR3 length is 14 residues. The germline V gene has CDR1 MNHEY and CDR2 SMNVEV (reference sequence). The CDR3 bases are TGTGCCAGCAGTTTATCGCCCAGAAACTATGGCTACACCTTC. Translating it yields CASSLSPRNYGYTF.

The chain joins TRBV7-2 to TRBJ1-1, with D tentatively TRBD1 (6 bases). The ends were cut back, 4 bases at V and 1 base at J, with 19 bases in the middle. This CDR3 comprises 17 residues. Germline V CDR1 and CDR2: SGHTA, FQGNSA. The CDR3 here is CASSWTQTGRGNTEAFF. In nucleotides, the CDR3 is TGTGCCAGCAGCTGGACCCAGACAGGCCGGGGGAACACTGAAGCTTTCTTT.

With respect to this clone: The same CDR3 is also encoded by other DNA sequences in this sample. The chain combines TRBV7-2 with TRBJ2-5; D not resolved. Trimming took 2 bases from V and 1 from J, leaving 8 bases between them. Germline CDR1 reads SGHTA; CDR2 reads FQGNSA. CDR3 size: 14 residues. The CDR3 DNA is TGTGCCAGCAGCTTATATAGAGCCCAAGAGACCCAGTACTTC. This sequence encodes CASSLYRAQETQYF.

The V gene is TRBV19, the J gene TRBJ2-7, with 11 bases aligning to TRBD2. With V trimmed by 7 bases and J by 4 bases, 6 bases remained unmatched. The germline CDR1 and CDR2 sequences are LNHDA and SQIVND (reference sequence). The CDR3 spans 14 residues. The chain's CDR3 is CASTVTSGAYEQYF. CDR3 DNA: TGTGCCAGTACTGTGACTAGCGGGGCGTACGAGCAGTACTTC.

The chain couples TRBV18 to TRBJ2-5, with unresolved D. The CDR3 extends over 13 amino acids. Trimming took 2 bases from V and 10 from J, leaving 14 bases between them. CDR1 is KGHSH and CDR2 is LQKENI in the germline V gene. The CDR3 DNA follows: TGTGCCAGCTCACCAGTGACATTGGGTGGCCAGTACTTC. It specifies CASSPVTLGGQYF.

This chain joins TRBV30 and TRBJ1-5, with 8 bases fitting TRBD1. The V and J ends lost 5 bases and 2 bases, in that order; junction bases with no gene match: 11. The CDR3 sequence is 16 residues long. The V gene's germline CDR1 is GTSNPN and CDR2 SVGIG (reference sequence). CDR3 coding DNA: TGTGCCTGGGGCTCAGGGGGCCAGGGGCGCAATCAGCCCCAGCATTTT. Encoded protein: CAWGSGGQGRNQPQHF.

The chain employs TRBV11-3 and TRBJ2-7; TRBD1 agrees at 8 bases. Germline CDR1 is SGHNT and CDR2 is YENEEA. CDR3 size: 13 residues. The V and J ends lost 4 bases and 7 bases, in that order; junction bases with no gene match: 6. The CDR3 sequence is CASSSQGGGEQYF. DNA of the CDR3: TGTGCCAGCAGCTCACAGGGGGGAGGAGAGCAGTACTTC.

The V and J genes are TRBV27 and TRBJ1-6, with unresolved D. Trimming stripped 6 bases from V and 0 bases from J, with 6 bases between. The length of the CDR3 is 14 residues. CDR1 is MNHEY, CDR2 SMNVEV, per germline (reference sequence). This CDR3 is CASRSVSYNSPLHF. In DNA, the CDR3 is TGTGCCAGCAGATCTGTCTCCTATAATTCACCCCTCCACTTT.

The CDR3 coding sequence is TGTGCCAGTTGTGACAGCTTCTATGGCTACACCTTC. Its protein is CASCDSFYGYTF. The rearrangement joins TRBV19 to TRBJ1-2; perhaps TRBD1 as D (5 bases). Per the germline V gene, CDR1 is LNHDA and CDR2 is SQIVND (reference sequence). V was pared by 8 bases and J by 4 bases, with 11 bases between. This CDR3 is 12 amino acids long.

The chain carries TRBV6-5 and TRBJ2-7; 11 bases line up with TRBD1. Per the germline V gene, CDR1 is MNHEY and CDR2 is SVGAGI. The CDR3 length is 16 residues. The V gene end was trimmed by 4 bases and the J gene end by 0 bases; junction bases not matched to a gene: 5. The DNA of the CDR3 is TGTGCCAGCAGTTTTTCGGGACAGGGGGACTCCTACGAGCAGTACTTC. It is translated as CASSFSGQGDSYEQYF.

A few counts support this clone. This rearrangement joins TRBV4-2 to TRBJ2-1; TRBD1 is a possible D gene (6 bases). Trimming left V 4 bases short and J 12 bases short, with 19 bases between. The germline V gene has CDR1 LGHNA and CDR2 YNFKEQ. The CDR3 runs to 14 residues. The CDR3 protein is CASSLGHQSEGQFF. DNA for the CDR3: TGTGCCAGCAGCCTGGGACATCAATCCGAGGGGCAGTTCTTC.

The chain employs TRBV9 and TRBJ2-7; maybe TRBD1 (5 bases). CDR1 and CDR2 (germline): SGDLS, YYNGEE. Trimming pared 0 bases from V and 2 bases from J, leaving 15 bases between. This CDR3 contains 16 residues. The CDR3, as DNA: TGTGCCAGCAGCGTAGCTAATGTTGCAGGGACCTACGAGCAGTACTTC. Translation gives CASSVANVAGTYEQYF.

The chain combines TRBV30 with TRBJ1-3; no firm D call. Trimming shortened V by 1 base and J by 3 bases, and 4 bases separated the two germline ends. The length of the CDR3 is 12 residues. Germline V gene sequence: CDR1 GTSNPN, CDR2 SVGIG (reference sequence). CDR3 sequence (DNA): TGTGCCTGGAGTGGAGGTGGAAACACCATATATTTT. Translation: CAWSGGGNTIYF.

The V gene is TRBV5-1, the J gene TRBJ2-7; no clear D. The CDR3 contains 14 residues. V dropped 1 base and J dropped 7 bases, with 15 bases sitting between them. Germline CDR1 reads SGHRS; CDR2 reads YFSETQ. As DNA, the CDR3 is TGCGCCAGCAGCTTGCAGCGTCCTGACGTGGAGCAGTACTTC. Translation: CASSLQRPDVEQYF.

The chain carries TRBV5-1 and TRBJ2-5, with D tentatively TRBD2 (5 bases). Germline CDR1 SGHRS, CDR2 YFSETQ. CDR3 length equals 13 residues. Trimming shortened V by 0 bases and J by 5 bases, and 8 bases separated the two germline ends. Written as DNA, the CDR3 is TGCGCCAGCAGCTTGGCCACGGGGGAGACCCAGTACTTC. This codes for CASSLATGETQYF.

In DNA, the CDR3 is TGTGCCAGTAGTATTTTGGGGGGTAACACCGGGGAGCTGTTTTTT. This codes for CASSILGGNTGELFF. The chain has TRBV19 and TRBJ2-2; TRBD2 is a possible D gene (6 bases). Trimming pared 3 bases from V and 2 bases from J, leaving 10 bases between. Per germline, CDR1 LNHDA and CDR2 SQIVND (reference sequence). The CDR3 spans 15 residues.

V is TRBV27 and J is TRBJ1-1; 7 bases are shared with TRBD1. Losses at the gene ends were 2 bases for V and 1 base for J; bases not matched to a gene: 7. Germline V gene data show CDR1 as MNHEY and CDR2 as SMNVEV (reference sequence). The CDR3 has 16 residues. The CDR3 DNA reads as TGTGCCAGCAGTTTAGCCCTAGGGGGCCCGAACACTGAAGCTTTCTTT. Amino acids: CASSLALGGPNTEAFF.

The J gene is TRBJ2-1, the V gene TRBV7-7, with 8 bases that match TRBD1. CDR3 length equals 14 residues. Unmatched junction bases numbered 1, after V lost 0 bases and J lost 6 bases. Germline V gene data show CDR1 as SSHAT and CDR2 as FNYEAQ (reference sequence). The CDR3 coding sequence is TGTGCCAGCAGCTTAGCCACAGGGGGCAATGAGCAGTTCTTC. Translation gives CASSLATGGNEQFF. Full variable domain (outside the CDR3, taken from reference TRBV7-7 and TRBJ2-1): GAGVSQSPRYKVTKRGQDVTLRCDPISSHATLYWYQQALGQGPEFLTYFNYEAQPDKSGLPSDRFSAERPEGSISTLTIQRTEQRDSAMYRCASSLATGGNEQFFGPGTRLTVL.